This T cell receptor (beta chain) was sequenced in a study of T cell responses to AZD1222 COVID-19 vaccine. Findings and caveats of the study: Only a handful of AZD1222 recipients, about six in all, had baseline seropositivity. A rise in Spike-specific TCR breadth and depth followed two AZD1222 doses. The study sampled repertoires only after the peak T cell response. Clonal diversity may have been underestimated in mostly white British donors.

TCRdb's table, derived via immunoSEQ multiplex PCR, lists solely in-frame clones and lacks some. Among some 140,000 clones listed, around 84% were seen once. Of note for this clone: No antigen is known for it.

Germline assignment: CDR1 GTSNPN and CDR2 SVGIG (reference sequence). V was cut by 0 bases and J by 4 bases, with 13 bases left in between. CDR3 length equals 15 residues. The material sequenced was peripheral blood, taken on day 0 of AZD1222 vaccination. The sequence derives from an adult in good health. The chain uses TRBV30 and TRBJ1-5; a weak D match, TRBD1 (5 bases). The DNA for the CDR3 is TGTGCCTGGAGTGTACGGGCAGGGACTAATCAGCCCCAGCATTTT. This gives the protein CAWSVRAGTNQPQHF.